This T cell receptor beta chain was documented in a study of blood T cell repertoires in COVID-19. As for the study in general: COVID-19 samples from acute and convalescent phases originated in the United States, Italy and Spain. T cells, B-cell-depleted T cells, or PBMCs provided the cDNA or gDNA that served as material.

Authors' processing steps: From reference gene primer amplification, estimates of nucleated cell counts were derived. The repertoire was sequenced with immunoSEQ multiplex PCR; TCRdb's copy has only in-frame clones and lacks some. V, J and clone size derive from that table, while D and trimming were established from the DNA sequence. The table lists 400,000 or so clones, approximately 86% of them singletons, with about 3% in the top ten. V lost 1 base and J 10 bases, leaving 8 bases between the germline ends. CDR1 and CDR2 (germline): LNHDA, SQIVND (reference sequence). The CDR3 is 12 amino acids. The source material was peripheral blood. This TCR was sampled from a human donor in a cohort sampled during active COVID-19. The J gene is TRBJ2-1, the V gene TRBV19, with a tentative D call TRBD1 (5 bases). For the CDR3, the DNA is TGTGCCAGTAGTATAGGGGGCTTCGAGCAGTTCTTC. Protein: CASSIGGFEQFF.